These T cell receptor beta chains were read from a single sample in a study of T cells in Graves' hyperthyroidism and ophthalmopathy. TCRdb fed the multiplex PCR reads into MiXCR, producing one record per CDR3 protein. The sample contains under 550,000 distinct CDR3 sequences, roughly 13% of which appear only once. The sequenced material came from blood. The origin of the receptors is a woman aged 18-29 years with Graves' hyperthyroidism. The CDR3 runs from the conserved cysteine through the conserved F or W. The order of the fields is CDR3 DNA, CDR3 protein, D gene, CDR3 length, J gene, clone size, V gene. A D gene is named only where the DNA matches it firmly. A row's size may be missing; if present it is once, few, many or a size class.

TGCAGTGCTAGAGAACGGGGACAGGGATTGAACACTGAAGCTTTCTTT | CSARERGQGLNTEAFF | TRBD1 | 16 | TRBJ1-1 | many | TRBV20-1
TGTGCCACTAAGGTTGGACAGAAGAACACCGGGGAGCTGTTTTTT | CATKVGQKNTGELFF | NA | 15 | TRBJ2-2 | NA | TRBV19
TGCGCCAGCAGCCAAAGCGGGGGGCCTTACGAGCAGTACTTC | CASSQSGGPYEQYF | TRBD2 | 14 | TRBJ2-7 | many | TRBV4-3
TGCGCCAGCAGCTTGGCCCAAGCGGGAGGGGCAGATACGCAGTATTTT | CASSLAQAGGADTQYF | TRBD2 | 16 | TRBJ2-3 | many | TRBV5-1
TGTGCCACCAGTACCCAGGGTAGCAGGGGATTATCCTCCTACGAGCAGTACTTC | CATSTQGSRGLSSYEQYF | NA | 18 | TRBJ2-7 | NA | TRBV24-1
TGTGCCAGCAGAACAGGGGACACTGAAGCTTTCTTT | CASRTGDTEAFF | TRBD1 | 12 | TRBJ1-1 | few | TRBV25-1
TGTGCCAGCTCACCGGGACAGCCCTACACTGAAGCTTTCTTT | CASSPGQPYTEAFF | TRBD1 | 14 | TRBJ1-1 | many | TRBV18
TGTGCCAGCAGCTTGGCCTTGAGGACAGGAGTGGTACAAGCTTTCTTT | CASSLALRTGVVQAFF | TRBD1 | 16 | TRBJ1-1 | many | TRBV5-6
TGTGCCAGCAGTAGAGGACTAGCGGGAGGTCTGGATACGCAGTATTTT | CASSRGLAGGLDTQYF | TRBD2 | 16 | TRBJ2-3 | many | TRBV12-3/TRBV12-4
TGCAGTGCTAAAAACCGGGACAAGACCTTCGAGCAGTACTTC | CSAKNRDKTFEQYF | NA | 14 | TRBJ2-7 | many | TRBV20-1
TGTGCCAGCAAACTCGGACAGAAGTATGGCTACACCTTC | CASKLGQKYGYTF | NA | 13 | TRBJ1-2 | few | TRBV19
TGCAGCGTTGACCGGGGACTAGCGGGAAAGTTCTTC | CSVDRGLAGKFF | TRBD2 | 12 | TRBJ2-1 | NA | TRBV29-1
TGTGCCAGCAGCCCAAGGACCGCAGATACGCAGTATTTT | CASSPRTADTQYF | NA | 13 | TRBJ2-3 | few | TRBV27
TGTGCCAGCAGCCAAGTAGAAAACGAGCAGTACTTC | CASSQVENEQYF | NA | 12 | TRBJ2-7 | many | TRBV3-1
TGTGCCAGCAGCTCGACTAGCGGGAGAGAATACAATGAGCAGTTCTTC | CASSSTSGREYNEQFF | TRBD2 | 16 | TRBJ2-1 | NA | TRBV7-9
TGTGCCAGCAGCCGGCTAGCGGGAGGGACCTACAATGAGCAGTTCTTC | CASSRLAGGTYNEQFF | TRBD2 | 16 | TRBJ2-1 | many | TRBV9
TGTGCCAGCAGTATTACCGGATACACAGATACGCAGTATTTT | CASSITGYTDTQYF | NA | 14 | TRBJ2-3 | NA | TRBV6-1
TGCAGTGCTGCTATTAGCGGAGGTACCTACGAGCAGTACTTC | CSAAISGGTYEQYF | NA | 14 | TRBJ2-7 | many | TRBV20-1
TGTGCCAGCAGCCTGACAGTAGACAATGAAAAACTGTTTTTT | CASSLTVDNEKLFF | NA | 14 | TRBJ1-4 | NA | TRBV7-9
TGTGCCAGCAGCGTAGGTCAGGGGGGAGCAGAGACCCAGTACTTC | CASSVGQGGAETQYF | NA | 15 | TRBJ2-5 | NA | TRBV9
TGTGCCAGTAGTACCCCCTCGGGAAGGGGGCCCTCCTACTACGAGCAGTACTTC | CASSTPSGRGPSYYEQYF | TRBD1 | 18 | TRBJ2-7 | NA | TRBV19
TGTGCCAGCAGTGAGCGGGAGGAGGGCACAGATACGCAGTATTTT | CASSEREEGTDTQYF | TRBD2 | 15 | TRBJ2-3 | many | TRBV6-1
TGTGCCAGCAGCTTGGGGGGGCGACTGGGCTCCAATGAGCAGTTCTTC | CASSLGGRLGSNEQFF | NA | 16 | TRBJ2-1 | NA | TRBV5-4
TGTGCCAGCAGCTGGGACATGAACACTGAAGCTTTCTTT | CASSWDMNTEAFF | NA | 13 | TRBJ1-1 | many | TRBV3-1
TGTGCCAGCAGTTCTGCGGGAGGCGTAGGGACGCAGTATTTT | CASSSAGGVGTQYF | TRBD2 | 14 | TRBJ2-3 | many | TRBV28
TGTGCCAGCAGCAAAGGGACCTCAAGCACTGAAGCTTTCTTT | CASSKGTSSTEAFF | NA | 14 | TRBJ1-1 | NA | TRBV5-6
TGTGCCAGCAGCCGATATAAAGGACTAGCGGGAGACGAGCAGTACTTC | CASSRYKGLAGDEQYF | TRBD2 | 16 | TRBJ2-7 | NA | TRBV6-1
TGTGCCAGCAGCTCCGGATCCTTTACCTACAATGAGCAGTTCTTC | CASSSGSFTYNEQFF | NA | 15 | TRBJ2-1 | few | TRBV5-8
TGTGCCAGCAGTTTGGGGGGGGATTCACCCCTCCACTTT | CASSLGGDSPLHF | NA | 13 | TRBJ1-6 | few | TRBV12-3/TRBV12-4
TGCAGTGCTAGAGAGACAGGGGGGAAAAACACTGAAGCTTTCTTT | CSARETGGKNTEAFF | TRBD1 | 15 | TRBJ1-1 | many | TRBV20-1
TGCGCCAGCAGCCAAGATTCCACGGGGTACAATGAGCAGTTCTTC | CASSQDSTGYNEQFF | NA | 15 | TRBJ2-1 | few | TRBV4-3